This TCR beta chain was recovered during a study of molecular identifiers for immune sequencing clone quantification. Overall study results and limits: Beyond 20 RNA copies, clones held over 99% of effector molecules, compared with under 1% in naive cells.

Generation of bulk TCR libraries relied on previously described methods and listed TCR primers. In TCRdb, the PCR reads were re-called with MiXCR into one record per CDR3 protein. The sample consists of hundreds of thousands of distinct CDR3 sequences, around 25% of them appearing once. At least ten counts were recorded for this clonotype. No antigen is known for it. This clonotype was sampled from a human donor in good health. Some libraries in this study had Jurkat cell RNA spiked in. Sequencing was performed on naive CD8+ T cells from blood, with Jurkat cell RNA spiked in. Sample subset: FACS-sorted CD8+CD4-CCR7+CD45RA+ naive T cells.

CDR3 nucleotide sequence: TGCGCCAGCAGCCAAGATCGGTCAGGGCACACAGATACGCAGTATTTT. As protein: CASSQDRSGHTDTQYF. The rearrangement links TRBV4-3 to TRBJ2-3; a weak D match, TRBD1 (5 bases). The CDR3 runs 16 residues. Trimming removed 0 bases at V and 2 bases at J, with 12 bases between. Germline values: CDR1 LGHNA, CDR2 YSLEER.